These 9 T cell receptor beta chains were sequenced from one sample in a study of T cell responses to AZD1222 COVID-19 vaccine. The protocol was immunoSEQ multiplex PCR, while the TCRdb copy is restricted to in-frame clones and leaves out a portion. The sample consists of about 150,000 clones, less than 95% of them appearing once. The starting material was peripheral blood, obtained on day 0 of AZD1222 vaccination. The receptors stem from an adult in good health.

The chain joins TRBV29-1 to TRBJ2-2; TRBD2 aligns across 9 bases. The J segment lost 2 bases and the V segment lost 6 bases, leaving 4 bases of the junction unmatched. This CDR3 spans 14 amino acids. Germline lookup yields CDR1 SQVTM and CDR2 ANQGSEA. The CDR3 nucleotides are TGCAGCGTGGAGCGGGAGGATAACACCGGGGAGCTGTTTTTT. Its protein product is CSVEREDNTGELFF.

This clone has only a few counts. This rearrangement joins TRBV6-5 to TRBJ2-2, with no clear D. The CDR3 sequence is 14 residues long. Germline V lookup: CDR1 MNHEY, CDR2 SVGAGI. The V end was cut by 2 bases, the J end by 7 bases, with 11 bases between. CDR3 DNA: TGTGCCAGCAGTTACCAGCGAGAGCGCGGGGAGCTGTTTTTT. Residues: CASSYQRERGELFF.

V gene TRBV28 combines with J gene TRBJ2-3; 9 nucleotides agree with TRBD2. From germline, CDR1 is MDHEN and CDR2 SYDVKM. V was pared by 2 bases and J by 5 bases, with 14 bases of the junction left unmatched. The length of the CDR3 is 18 residues. The CDR3 sequence is CASSLSFAGGPRGDTQYF. CDR3 in DNA: TGTGCCAGCAGTTTAAGTTTCGCGGGAGGGCCCCGGGGAGATACGCAGTATTTT.

With regard to this clone: This sample includes further DNA sequences coding for the same CDR3. The V call is TRBV9, the J call TRBJ2-3, with D tentatively TRBD2 (5 bases). V was cut by 0 bases and J by 0 bases, with 5 bases left in between. The CDR3 sequence is 14 residues long. Per the germline V gene, CDR1 is SGDLS and CDR2 is YYNGEE. The CDR3 bases are TGTGCCAGCAGCGTAGGCGGGAGCACAGATACGCAGTATTTT. It yields the protein CASSVGGSTDTQYF.

Concerning this clone itself: Other DNA sequences in this sample translate to the same CDR3. This sequence joins TRBV24-1 and TRBJ2-7; unclear D gene. Germline V lookup: CDR1 KGHDR, CDR2 SFDVKD. Trimming shortened V by 4 bases and J by 3 bases, and 6 bases separated the two germline ends. This CDR3 has 12 amino acids. CDR3 DNA sequence: TGTGCCACCAGTGACATCAACTACGAGCAGTACTTC. Translating it yields CATSDINYEQYF.

The chain couples TRBV28 to TRBJ1-2; D is possibly TRBD1 (5 bases). Germline loops: CDR1 MDHEN, CDR2 SYDVKM. With 5 bases removed from V and 12 bases from J, the gap between germline ends came to 22 bases. CDR3 length: 14 residues. CDR3 nucleotide sequence: TGTGCCAGCAGTGGGGGAGGAGGATCGTGGTTCGACACCTTC. Translation gives CASSGGGGSWFDTF.

This clone has just one count. The chain combines TRBV4-2 with TRBJ2-1; 11 positions match TRBD1. Per the germline V gene, CDR1 is LGHNA and CDR2 is YNFKEQ. This CDR3 has 16 residues. V lost 3 bases and J lost 6; bases outside the gene matches: 7. CDR3 loop: CASSQDGQGAGNEQFF. CDR3 nucleotide sequence: TGTGCCAGCAGCCAGGATGGACAGGGGGCCGGCAATGAGCAGTTCTTC.

The V gene is TRBV27, the J gene TRBJ2-7; D unresolved. CDR1 MNHEY and CDR2 SMNVEV come from the germline V gene (reference sequence). V shed 5 bases and J shed 4 bases, with 12 bases lying between them. This CDR3 is built from 13 residues. In DNA, the CDR3 is TGTGCCAGCAGTCCTTACTCAACTTACGAGCAGTACTTC. Translation gives CASSPYSTYEQYF.

The rearrangement uses TRBV28 and TRBJ2-7; tentatively, D is TRBD1 or TRBD2 (5 bases each). The germline CDR1 and CDR2 sequences are MDHEN and SYDVKM. The V end lost 3 bases, the J end lost 2 bases, and 14 bases lay between the germline ends. This CDR3 is 15 amino acids long. CDR3 DNA: TGTGCCAGCAGTTTCCTGGGGGTTGGGACCTACGAGCAGTACTTC. It yields the protein CASSFLGVGTYEQYF. The full variable domain, with the rest looked up from reference TRBV28 and TRBJ2-7, is DVKVTQSSRYLVKRTGEKVFLECVQDMDHENMFWYRQDPGLGLRLIYFSYDVKMKEKGDIPEGYSVSREKKERFSLILESASTNQTSMYLCASSFLGVGTYEQYFGPGTRLTVT.